The 12 T cell receptor beta chains in this list originate from one sample, sequenced in a study of cytomegalovirus exposure and HLA in healthy donors. The PCR employed 60 Vbeta primers together with 13 Jbeta primers. Some clones are missing from TCRdb's copy, which holds only in-frame ones; the method was immunoSEQ multiplex PCR. The sample records roughly 110,000 clones, 60% to 80% being singletons. The source material was PBMCs. The receptors derive from a middle-aged man in good health and CMV-seronegative.

The rearrangement links TRBV6-1 to TRBJ2-5; D uncertain. V gave up 3 bases and J gave up 6 bases, with 11 bases separating them. Germline V gene data show CDR1 as MNHNS and CDR2 as SASEGT. The CDR3 contains 13 residues. Here the CDR3 reads CASSERSAQTQYF. DNA of the CDR3: TGTGCCAGCAGTGAGCGGTCAGCCCAGACCCAGTACTTC.

This clone was counted between two and nine times. The chain recombines TRBV10-1 with TRBJ2-3, with D tentatively TRBD1 (5 bases). The V gene lost 3 bases and the J gene lost 2 bases, with 12 bases spanning the gap. The CDR3 loop spans 15 amino acids. Germline CDR1 reads WNHNN; CDR2 reads SYGVQD (reference sequence). The CDR3 loop is CASSDRAGSTDTQYF. The DNA of the CDR3 is TGCGCCAGCAGTGACAGGGCCGGCTCCACAGATACGCAGTATTTT.

The chain recombines TRBV4-1 with TRBJ1-4, with D uncertain. Germline CDR1 and CDR2: MGHRA and YSYEKL. The V end was cut by 5 bases, the J end by 0 bases, with 16 bases between. CDR3 length: 17 residues. The DNA for the CDR3 is TGCGCCAGCAGCGCCACCGGGTATGACGCAACTAATGAAAAACTGTTTTTT. Its protein product is CASSATGYDATNEKLFF.

This clone was seen once. The chain joins TRBV7-2 to TRBJ1-1; D remains unclear. V was clipped by 1 base and J by 1 base, with 10 bases between them. The germline V gene has CDR1 SGHTA and CDR2 FQGNSA. This CDR3 spans 15 amino acids. The chain's CDR3 is CASSLGPTSNTEAFF. Written as DNA, the CDR3 is TGTGCCAGCAGCTTAGGGCCGACATCGAACACTGAAGCTTTCTTT.

The gene calls are TRBV28 and TRBJ2-3; TRBD1 agrees at 7 bases. The CDR3 totals 14 residues. J was trimmed by 0 bases and V by 7 bases; bases with no gene match: 4. Germline V gene sequence: CDR1 MDHEN, CDR2 SYDVKM. The CDR3 region is CASKGGPSTDTQYF. In DNA, the CDR3 is TGTGCCAGCAAAGGGGGCCCTAGCACAGATACGCAGTATTTT. The whole variable domain, filled in from reference TRBV28 and TRBJ2-3, reads DVKVTQSSRYLVKRTGEKVFLECVQDMDHENMFWYRQDPGLGLRLIYFSYDVKMKEKGDIPEGYSVSREKKERFSLILESASTNQTSMYLCASKGGPSTDTQYFGPGTRLTVL.

This chain connects TRBV5-6 to TRBJ1-2, with D perhaps TRBD1 (6 bases). V was clipped by 5 bases and J by 8 bases, with 16 bases between them. The CDR3 is 13 amino acids. CDR1 is SGHDT, CDR2 YYEEEE, per germline. The CDR3 sequence: CASRSGQLSGYTF. Here the CDR3 DNA reads TGTGCCAGCAGATCTGGACAGCTCTCGGGCTACACCTTC.

V is TRBV7-9 and J is TRBJ2-7; D might be TRBD1 (5 bases). Germline CDR1 is SEHNR and CDR2 is FQNEAQ (reference sequence). This CDR3 has 17 amino acids. The V end was cut by 5 bases, the J end by 0 bases, with 20 bases between. The CDR3 protein is CASSGLKGRTSSYEQYF. CDR3 nucleotide sequence: TGTGCCAGCAGCGGCCTAAAAGGGCGGACAAGCTCCTACGAGCAGTACTTC.

CDR3 DNA sequence: TGTGCCAGCAATGGACAGGGGGCGAAGGGCTACACCTTC. Translating it yields CASNGQGAKGYTF. The chain employs TRBV6-1 and TRBJ1-2; 11 bases align to TRBD1. Unmatched junction bases numbered 6, after V lost 7 bases and J lost 8 bases. Per germline, CDR1 MNHNS and CDR2 SASEGT. The CDR3 consists of 13 residues.

The chain couples TRBV27 to TRBJ1-2, with 7 positions matching TRBD1. V was clipped by 6 bases and J by 0 bases; unmatched bases: 4. The CDR3 contains 14 residues. Germline V gene sequence: CDR1 MNHEY, CDR2 SMNVEV (reference sequence). The CDR3 sequence is CASSRDRTNYGYTF. CDR3 bases: TGTGCCAGCAGCCGGGACAGAACTAACTATGGCTACACCTTC.

The chain is built from TRBV5-1 and TRBJ2-3, with TRBD1 matching 10 bases. This CDR3 region has 16 residues. V was clipped by 5 bases and J by 0 bases; unmatched bases: 6. Germline V lookup: CDR1 SGHRS, CDR2 YFSETQ. CDR3 sequence: CASRRTGGASTDTQYF. CDR3 coding DNA: TGCGCCAGCAGACGGACAGGGGGAGCTAGCACAGATACGCAGTATTTT.

The V call is TRBV23-1, the J call TRBJ1-1, with D unresolved. TRBV23-1 belongs to the ORF category, with a function that is uncertain. This CDR3 spans 15 amino acids. The V end was cut by 2 bases, the J end by 1 base, with 11 bases between. The CDR3 spells CASSQGGGGNTEAFF. CDR3 bases: TGCGCCAGCAGTCAAGGAGGCGGAGGGAACACTGAAGCTTTCTTT.

On this clone itself: One end of the junction is discordant with germline, which a read error may explain. This chain uses TRBV7-9 with TRBJ1-1; D uncertain. The CDR3 spans 14 residues. Germline loops: CDR1 SEHNR, CDR2 FQNEAQ (reference sequence). The CDR3 sequence: CVSSLASRNTEAFF. The CDR3 DNA is TGTGTCAGCAGCTTAGCGAGTCGGAACACTGAAGCTTTCTTT.